This T cell receptor beta chain was recovered during a study of T cell repertoires in cytomegalovirus infection. Background on the study: Signatures in public TCR beta sequences pointed to both CMV infection and matching HLA type.

Study findings and constraints: Frequencies of public TCR beta families were cumulated, and this identified carriers of CMV plus the relevant HLA.

V gave up 5 bases and J gave up 7 bases, with 15 bases separating them. The CDR3 runs 14 residues. Germline loops: CDR1 SEHNR, CDR2 FQNEAQ (reference sequence). This clonotype has a handful of counts. Its antigen is undetermined. TCRdb re-called the reads with MiXCR, one entry per CDR3 protein. The table has about 360,000 distinct CDR3 sequences, 15% to 20% seen once. The sequenced sample was PBMCs. The rearrangement joins TRBV7-9 to TRBJ1-5, with a tentative D call TRBD1 (6 bases). The sequence was collected from a human donor in good health (CMV status not recorded). Some clones in this sample may be carry-over from other donors' samples. CDR3 in DNA: TGTGCCAGCAGCGGGGGGGGGCTCAGGCAGCCCCAGCATTTT. Translating it yields CASSGGGLRQPQHF.